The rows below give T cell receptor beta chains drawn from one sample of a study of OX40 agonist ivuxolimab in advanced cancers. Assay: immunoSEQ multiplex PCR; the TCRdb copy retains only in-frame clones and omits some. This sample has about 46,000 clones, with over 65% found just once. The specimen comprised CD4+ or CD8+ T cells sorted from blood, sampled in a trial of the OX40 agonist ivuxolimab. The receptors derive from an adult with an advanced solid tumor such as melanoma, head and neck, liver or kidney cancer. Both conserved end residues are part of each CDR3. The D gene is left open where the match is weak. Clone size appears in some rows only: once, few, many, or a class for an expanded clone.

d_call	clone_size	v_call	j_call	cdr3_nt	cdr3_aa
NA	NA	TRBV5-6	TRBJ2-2	TGTGCCAGCAGCTTGCACCGGAACACCGGGGAGCTGTTTTTT	CASSLHRNTGELFF
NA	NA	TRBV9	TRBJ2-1	TGTGCCAGCAGCCCCAGGAGAGGCTACAATGAGCAGTTCTTC	CASSPRRGYNEQFF
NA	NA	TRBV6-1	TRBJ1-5	TGTGCCAGCAGTGCATCGGGTGCAGGGGACAATCAGCCCCAGCATTTT	CASSASGAGDNQPQHF
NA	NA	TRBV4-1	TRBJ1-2	TGCGCCAGCAGCCAATTGACAGTAGACTATGGCTACACCTTC	CASSQLTVDYGYTF
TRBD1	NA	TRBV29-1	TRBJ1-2	TGCAGCGTTGCGGACAGGGTCTATGGCTACACCTTC	CSVADRVYGYTF
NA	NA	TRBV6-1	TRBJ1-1	TGTGCCAGCAGTGAATTGGGGGGGGGAACTGAAGCTTTCTTT	CASSELGGGTEAFF
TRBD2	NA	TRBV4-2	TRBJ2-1	TGTGCCAGCAGCCAAGATCGGCTAGCGGGGGTCCATGAGCAGTTCTTC	CASSQDRLAGVHEQFF
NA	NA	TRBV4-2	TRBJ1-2	TGTGCCAGCAGCCAAGAGGGTTCAAAGTATAACTATGGCTACACCTTC	CASSQEGSKYNYGYTF
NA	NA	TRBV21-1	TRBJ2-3	TGTGCCAGCAGGTGCAAGCCCTGGGGGGGAACAGATACGCAGTATTTT	CASRCKPWGGTDTQYF
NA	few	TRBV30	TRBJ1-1	TGTGCCTGGAACCAGGACGGGACTGAAGCTTTCTTT	CAWNQDGTEAFF
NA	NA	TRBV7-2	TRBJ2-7	TGTGCCAGCAGCCCGGCGGACAGTTACGAGCAGTACTTC	CASSPADSYEQYF
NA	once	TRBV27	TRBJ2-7	TGTGCCAGCAGGCGATGGCAGGGGTACGAGCAGTACTTC	CASRRWQGYEQYF
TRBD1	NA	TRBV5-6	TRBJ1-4	TGTGCCAGCAGCCAGGGACAGGGCCTGGGGACTAATGAAAAACTGTTTTTT	CASSQGQGLGTNEKLFF
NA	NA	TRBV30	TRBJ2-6	TGTGCCTGGAGTCCCATGGAGGAAACTGGGGCCAACGTCCTGACTTTC	CAWSPMEETGANVLTF
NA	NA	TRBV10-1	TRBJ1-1	TGCGCCAGCAGTGAGTCCCTTTCCAGGACTGAAGCTTTCTTT	CASSESLSRTEAFF
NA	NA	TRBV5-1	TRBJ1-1	TGCGCCAGCAGCTTGGCTCGGACGGTTAACACTGAAGCTTTCTTT	CASSLARTVNTEAFF
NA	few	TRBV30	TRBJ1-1	TGTGCCTGGAGTGTCCCAGGGACCCAAGCTTTCTTT	CAWSVPGTQAFF
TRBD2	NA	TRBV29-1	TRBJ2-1	TGCAGCGTGGGGACTACCTCCTACAATGAGCAGTTCTTC	CSVGTTSYNEQFF
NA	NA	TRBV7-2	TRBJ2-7	TGTGCCAGCAGCTTAATAAAGAGTTCCTACGAGCAGTACTTC	CASSLIKSSYEQYF
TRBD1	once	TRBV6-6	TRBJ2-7	TGTGCCAGCCGCCAGGGGGAAACGATCTCCTACGAGCAGTACTTC	CASRQGETISYEQYF
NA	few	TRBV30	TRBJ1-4	TGTGCCTGGGGTCCGTGGGGCGGAACTAATGAAAAACTGTTTTTT	CAWGPWGGTNEKLFF
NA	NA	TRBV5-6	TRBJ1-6	TGTGCCAGCAGAGATTCGACAGCTAATTCACCCCTCCACTTT	CASRDSTANSPLHF
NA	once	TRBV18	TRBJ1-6	TGTGCCAGCTCAGGGAATTCACCCCTCCACTTT	CASSGNSPLHF
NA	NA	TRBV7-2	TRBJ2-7	TGTGCCAGCAGCCTAAGTTTCTACGAGCAGTACTTC	CASSLSFYEQYF
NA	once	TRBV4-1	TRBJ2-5	TGCGCCAGCAGCCAAGTTGTACTAGTTGAGACCCAGTACTTC	CASSQVVLVETQYF
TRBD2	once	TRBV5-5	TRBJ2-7	TGTGCCAGCAGCTTGGGTTCGAGCGGGGGGAGGTACGAGCAGTACTTC	CASSLGSSGGRYEQYF